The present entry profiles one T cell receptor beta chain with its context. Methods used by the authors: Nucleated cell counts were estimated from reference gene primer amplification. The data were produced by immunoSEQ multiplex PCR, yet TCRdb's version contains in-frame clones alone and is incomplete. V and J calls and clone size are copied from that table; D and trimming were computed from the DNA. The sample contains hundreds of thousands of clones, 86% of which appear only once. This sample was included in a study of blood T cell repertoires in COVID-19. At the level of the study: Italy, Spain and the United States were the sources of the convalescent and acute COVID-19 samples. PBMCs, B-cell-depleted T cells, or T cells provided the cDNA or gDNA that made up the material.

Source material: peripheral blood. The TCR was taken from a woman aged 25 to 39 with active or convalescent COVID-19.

As DNA, the CDR3 is TGTGCCACTCAGGACGGGGATAATTCACCCCTCCACTTT. Translation gives CATQDGDNSPLHF. The chain recombines TRBV2 with TRBJ1-6; D uncertain. Germline V lookup: CDR1 SNHLY, CDR2 FYNNEI. V lost 10 bases, J lost 5 bases, and 12 bases lay in between. There are 13 residues in the CDR3.